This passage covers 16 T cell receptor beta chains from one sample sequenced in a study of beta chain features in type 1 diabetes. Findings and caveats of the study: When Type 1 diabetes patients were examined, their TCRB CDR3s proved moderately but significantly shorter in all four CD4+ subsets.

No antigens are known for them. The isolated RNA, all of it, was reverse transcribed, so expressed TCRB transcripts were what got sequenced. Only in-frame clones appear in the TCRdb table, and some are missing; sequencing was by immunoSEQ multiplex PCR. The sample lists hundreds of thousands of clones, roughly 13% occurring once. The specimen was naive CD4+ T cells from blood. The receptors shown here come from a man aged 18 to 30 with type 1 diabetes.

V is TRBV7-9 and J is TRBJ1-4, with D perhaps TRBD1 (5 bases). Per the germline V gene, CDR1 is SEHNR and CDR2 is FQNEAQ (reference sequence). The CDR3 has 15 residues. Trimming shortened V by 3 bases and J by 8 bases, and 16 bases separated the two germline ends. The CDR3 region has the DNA TGTGCCAGCAGCTTGGGACCCAGACAGCCAGAAAAACTGTTTTTT. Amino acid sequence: CASSLGPRQPEKLFF. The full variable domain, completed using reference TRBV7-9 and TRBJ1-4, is DTGVSQNPRHKITKRGQNVTFRCDPISEHNRLYWYRQTLGQGPEFLTYFQNEAQLEKSRLLSDRFSAERPKGSFSTLEIQRTEQGDSAMYLCASSLGPRQPEKLFFGSGTQLSVL.

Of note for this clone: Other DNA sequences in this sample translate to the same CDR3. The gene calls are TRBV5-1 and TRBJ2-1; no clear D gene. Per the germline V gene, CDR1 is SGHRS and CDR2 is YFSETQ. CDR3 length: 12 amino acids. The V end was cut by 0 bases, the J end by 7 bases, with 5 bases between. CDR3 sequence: CASSLEGNEQFF. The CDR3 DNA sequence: TGCGCCAGCAGCTTGGAGGGAAATGAGCAGTTCTTC.

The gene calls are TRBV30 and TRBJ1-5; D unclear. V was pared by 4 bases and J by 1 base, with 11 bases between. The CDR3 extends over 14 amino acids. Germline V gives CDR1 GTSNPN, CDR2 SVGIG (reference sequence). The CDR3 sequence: CAWNQVGSNQPQHF. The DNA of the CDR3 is TGTGCCTGGAATCAGGTAGGAAGCAATCAGCCCCAGCATTTT. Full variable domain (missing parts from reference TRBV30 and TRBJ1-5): SQTIHQWPATLVQPVGSPLSLECTVEGTSNPNLYWYRQAAGRGLQLLFYSVGIGQISSEVPQNLSASRPQDRQFILSSKKLLLSDSGFYLCAWNQVGSNQPQHFGDGTRLSIL.

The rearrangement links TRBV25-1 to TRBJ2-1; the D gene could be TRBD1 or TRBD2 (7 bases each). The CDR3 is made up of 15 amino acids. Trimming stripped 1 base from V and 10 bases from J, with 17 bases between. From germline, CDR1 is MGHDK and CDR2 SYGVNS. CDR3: CASSESGRAGGEQFF. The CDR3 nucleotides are TGTGCCAGCAGTGAATCAGGGAGGGCAGGGGGGGAGCAGTTCTTC.

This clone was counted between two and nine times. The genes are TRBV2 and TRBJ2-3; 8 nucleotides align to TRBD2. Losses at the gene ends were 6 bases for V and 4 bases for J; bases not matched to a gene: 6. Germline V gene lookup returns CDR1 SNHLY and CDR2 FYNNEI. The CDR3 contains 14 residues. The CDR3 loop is CASRGAGDADTQYF. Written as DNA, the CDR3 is TGTGCCAGCAGAGGAGCGGGAGACGCAGATACGCAGTATTTT. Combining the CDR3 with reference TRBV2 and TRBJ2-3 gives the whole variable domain EPEVTQTPSHQVTQMGQEVILRCVPISNHLYFYWYRQILGQKVEFLVSFYNNEISEKSEIFDDQFSVERPDGSNFTLKIRSTKLEDSAMYFCASRGAGDADTQYFGPGTRLTVL.

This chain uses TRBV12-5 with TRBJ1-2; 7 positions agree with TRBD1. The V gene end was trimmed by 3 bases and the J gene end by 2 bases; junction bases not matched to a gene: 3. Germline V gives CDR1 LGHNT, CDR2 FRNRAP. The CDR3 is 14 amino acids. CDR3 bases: TGTGCTAGTGGTTTTGGGACAGTCAACTATGGCTACACCTTC. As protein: CASGFGTVNYGYTF. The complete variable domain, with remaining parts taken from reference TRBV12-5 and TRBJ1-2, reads DARVTQTPRHKVTEMGQEVTMRCQPILGHNTVFWYRQTMMQGLELLAYFRNRAPLDDSGMPKDRFSAEMPDATLATLKIQPSEPRDSAVYFCASGFGTVNYGYTFGSGTRLTVV.

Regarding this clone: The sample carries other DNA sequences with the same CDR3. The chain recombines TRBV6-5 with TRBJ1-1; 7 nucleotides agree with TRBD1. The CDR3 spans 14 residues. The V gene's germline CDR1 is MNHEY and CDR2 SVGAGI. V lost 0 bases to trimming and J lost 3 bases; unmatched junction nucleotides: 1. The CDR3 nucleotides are TGTGCCAGCAGTTACTCAACAGGGGACACTGAAGCTTTCTTT. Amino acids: CASSYSTGDTEAFF.

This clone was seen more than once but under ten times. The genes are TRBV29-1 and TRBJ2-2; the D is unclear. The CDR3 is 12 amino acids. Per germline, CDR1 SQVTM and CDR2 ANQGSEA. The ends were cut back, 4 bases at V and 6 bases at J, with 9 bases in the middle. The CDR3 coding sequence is TGCAGCGTTGGATTTAGATCCGGGGAGCTGTTTTTT. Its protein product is CSVGFRSGELFF.

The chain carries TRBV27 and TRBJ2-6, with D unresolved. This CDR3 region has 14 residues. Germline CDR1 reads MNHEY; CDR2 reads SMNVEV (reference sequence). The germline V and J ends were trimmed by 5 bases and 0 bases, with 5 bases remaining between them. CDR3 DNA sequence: TGTGCCAGCAGTCAGAGCTCTGGGGCCAACGTCCTGACTTTC. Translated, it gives CASSQSSGANVLTF.

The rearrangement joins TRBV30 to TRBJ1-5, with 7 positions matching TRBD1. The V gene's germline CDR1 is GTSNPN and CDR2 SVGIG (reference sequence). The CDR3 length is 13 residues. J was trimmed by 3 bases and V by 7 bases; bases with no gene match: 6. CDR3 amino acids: CASGTATNQPQHF. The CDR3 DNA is TGTGCCTCCGGGACAGCCACCAATCAGCCCCAGCATTTT.

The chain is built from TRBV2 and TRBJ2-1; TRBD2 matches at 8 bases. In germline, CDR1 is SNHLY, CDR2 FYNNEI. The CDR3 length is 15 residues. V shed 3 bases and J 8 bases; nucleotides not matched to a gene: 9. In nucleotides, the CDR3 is TGTGCCAGCAGTGAGAGAGAGCGGGAGTTCGATGAGCAGTTCTTC. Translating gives CASSEREREFDEQFF.

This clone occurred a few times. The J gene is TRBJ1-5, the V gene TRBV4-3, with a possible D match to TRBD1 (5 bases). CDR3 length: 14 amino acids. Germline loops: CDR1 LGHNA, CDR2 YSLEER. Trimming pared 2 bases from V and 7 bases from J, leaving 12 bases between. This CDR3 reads CASSQSTGGQPQHF. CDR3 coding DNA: TGCGCCAGCAGCCAAAGCACAGGCGGACAGCCCCAGCATTTT.

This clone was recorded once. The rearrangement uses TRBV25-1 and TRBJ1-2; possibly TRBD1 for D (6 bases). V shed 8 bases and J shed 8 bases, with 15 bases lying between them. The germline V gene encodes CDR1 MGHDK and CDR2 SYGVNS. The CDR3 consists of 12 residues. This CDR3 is CASAFLRGGYTF. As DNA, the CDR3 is TGTGCCAGCGCATTCTTAAGGGGGGGCTACACCTTC.

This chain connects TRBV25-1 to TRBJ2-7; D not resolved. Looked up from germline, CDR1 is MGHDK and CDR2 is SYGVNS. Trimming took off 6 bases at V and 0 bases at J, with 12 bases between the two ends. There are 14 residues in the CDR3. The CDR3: CASRDDLSSYEQYF. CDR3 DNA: TGTGCCAGCAGGGACGATTTGAGCTCCTACGAGCAGTACTTC.

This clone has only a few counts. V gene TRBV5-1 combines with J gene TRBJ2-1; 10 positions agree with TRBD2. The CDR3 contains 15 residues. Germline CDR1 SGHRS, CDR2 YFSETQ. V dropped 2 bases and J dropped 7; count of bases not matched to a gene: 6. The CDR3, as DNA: TGCGCCAGCAGCTTAAGCGGGGGGGCTCGAAATGAGCAGTTCTTC. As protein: CASSLSGGARNEQFF.

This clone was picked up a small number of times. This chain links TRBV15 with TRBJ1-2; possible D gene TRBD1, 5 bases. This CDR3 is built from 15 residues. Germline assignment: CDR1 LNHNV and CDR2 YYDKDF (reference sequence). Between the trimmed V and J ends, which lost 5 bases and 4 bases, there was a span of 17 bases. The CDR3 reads CATSPRRGPLYGYTF. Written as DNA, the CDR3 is TGTGCCACCAGCCCAAGGAGGGGCCCCCTCTATGGCTACACCTTC.